This T cell receptor beta chain was captured by sequencing in a study of blood T cell repertoires in COVID-19. Germline CDR1 and CDR2: SGHRS and YFSETQ. The V and J ends lost 0 bases and 4 bases, in that order; junction bases with no gene match: 7. There are 16 residues in the CDR3. Authors' data handling: The authors estimated nucleated cell counts from reference gene primer amplification. Only in-frame clones appear in the TCRdb table, and some are missing; sequencing was by immunoSEQ multiplex PCR. From that table come the V and J calls and clone size; the DNA was used to work out D and trimming. The table has roughly 330,000 clones, over 70% seen once; the top ten hold around 5%. Cohorts were assigned according to the clinical history that participants reported.

Sequenced material: PBMCs or T cells enriched from blood (not recorded which). The J gene is TRBJ2-5, the V gene TRBV5-1; 9 positions match TRBD2. This TCR was sampled from a man aged 25-45 years who had recovered from COVID-19. CDR3 protein: CASSLGAGGATETQYF. The CDR3 region has the DNA TGCGCCAGCAGCTTGGGAGCGGGGGGTGCCACAGAGACCCAGTACTTC. Complete variable domain (other parts from reference TRBV5-1 and TRBJ2-5): KAGVTQTPRYLIKTRGQQVTLSCSPISGHRSVSWYQQTPGQGLQFLFEYFSETQRNKGNFPGRFSGRQFSNSRSEMNVSTLELGDSALYLCASSLGAGGATETQYFGPGTRLLVL.